The 23 T cell receptor beta chains below come from one sample, sequenced in a study of blood T cell repertoires in COVID-19. Sequencing used immunoSEQ multiplex PCR; TCRdb keeps in-frame clones, though not all of them. The sample shows 150,000 to 200,000 clones, around nine tenths of them seen only once. Sequenced input: peripheral blood. These receptors were collected from a woman aged 70-85 years with COVID-19, enrolled during active disease.

The chain joins TRBV5-1 to TRBJ2-3; TRBD2 aligns across 9 bases. This CDR3 contains 16 residues. Germline V CDR1 and CDR2: SGHRS, YFSETQ. V trimming: 2 bases; J trimming: 6 bases; junction bases outside the gene matches: 10. In DNA form, the CDR3 reads TGCGCCAGCAGCTTCACCAACCCCAGCGGGGGGGATACGCAGTATTTT. Its translation is CASSFTNPSGGDTQYF.

V and J are TRBV27 and TRBJ2-5; 7 bases agree with TRBD1. J was trimmed by 2 bases and V by 7 bases; bases with no gene match: 7. The CDR3 runs 14 residues. Germline values: CDR1 MNHEY, CDR2 SMNVEV (reference sequence). The CDR3 coding sequence is TGTGCCAGCAAAAGACAGGGCGGACAAGAGACCCAGTACTTC. Amino acid sequence: CASKRQGGQETQYF.

The chain employs TRBV6-4 and TRBJ1-5; TRBD1 is a possible D gene (5 bases). Germline V lookup: CDR1 MRHNA, CDR2 SNTAGT. There are 13 residues in the CDR3. The V end was cut by 5 bases, the J end by 7 bases, with 12 bases between. CDR3 loop: CASSLQGGQPQHF. The CDR3, as DNA: TGTGCCAGCAGTCTGCAGGGAGGGCAGCCCCAGCATTTT.

The J gene is TRBJ1-4, the V gene TRBV6-5; unclear D gene. The CDR3 spans 15 residues. Trimming cost V 0 bases and J 0 bases, with 5 bases left between them. Germline CDR1 reads MNHEY; CDR2 reads SVGAGI. The CDR3 DNA reads as TGTGCCAGCAGTTACTCACGGGCAACTAATGAAAAACTGTTTTTT. It yields the protein CASSYSRATNEKLFF.

This clone was recorded once. The V gene is TRBV28, the J gene TRBJ1-4; D is perhaps TRBD1 (5 bases). Per the germline V gene, CDR1 is MDHEN and CDR2 is SYDVKM. The CDR3 covers 14 residues. The ends were cut back, 6 bases at V and 3 bases at J, with 11 bases in the middle. The CDR3 nucleotides read TGTGCCAGCAGGGCGGGGGTTCCTAATGAAAAACTGTTTTTT. It encodes CASRAGVPNEKLFF.

The chain combines TRBV5-3 with TRBJ2-7, with 8 positions matching TRBD1. TRBV5-3 is flagged as an ORF with uncertain function. The CDR3 totals 13 residues. Trimming cost V 5 bases and J 2 bases; bases outside gene matches: 3. The CDR3 region is CARRPQGAYEQYF. In DNA, the CDR3 is TGTGCCAGAAGACCACAGGGGGCCTACGAGCAGTACTTC.

The chain combines TRBV18 with TRBJ2-1; 9 bases match TRBD1. The J segment lost 0 bases and the V segment lost 3 bases, leaving 9 bases of the junction unmatched. Germline CDR1 is KGHSH and CDR2 is LQKENI. The CDR3 has 18 residues. This CDR3 is CASSPSDRGSSSYNEQFF. The CDR3 DNA sequence: TGTGCCAGCTCACCCTCGGACAGGGGCTCCAGCTCCTACAATGAGCAGTTCTTC.

This clone has only one observation. The rearrangement links TRBV19 to TRBJ2-1; 15 nucleotides line up with TRBD2. In germline, CDR1 is LNHDA, CDR2 SQIVND (reference sequence). With 8 bases clipped from V and 4 bases from J, the junction kept 3 bases outside the gene matches. The CDR3 runs to 15 residues. CDR3 in DNA: TGTGCCAGTGGACTAGCGGGAGGGGTGTACAATGAGCAGTTCTTC. Its protein product is CASGLAGGVYNEQFF.

V usage is TRBV7-3 and J usage is TRBJ2-4; D perhaps matches TRBD2 (6 bases). CDR3 length: 15 amino acids. The germline V gene encodes CDR1 SGHTA and CDR2 FQGTGA. Trimming removed 2 bases at V and 3 bases at J, with 11 bases between. CDR3 nucleotide sequence: TGTGCCAGCAGCTTAGGGCGGGGAGGCAAAAACATTCAGTACTTC. Translation gives CASSLGRGGKNIQYF. The full variable domain, in which reference TRBV7-3 and TRBJ2-4 provide the parts outside the CDR3, is GAGVSQTPSNKVTEKGKYVELRCDPISGHTALYWYRQSLGQGPEFLIYFQGTGAADDSGLPNDRFFAVRPEGSVSTLKIQRTERGDSAVYLCASSLGRGGKNIQYFGAGTRLSVL.

J is TRBJ1-2 and V is TRBV11-2; maybe TRBD1 (5 bases). CDR3 length equals 15 residues. Trimming took off 5 bases at V and 0 bases at J, with 13 bases between the two ends. Germline V CDR1 and CDR2: SGHAT, FQNNGV. CDR3 amino acids: CASSAGQGANYGYTF. CDR3 bases: TGTGCCAGCAGCGCGGGGCAGGGCGCTAACTATGGCTACACCTTC.

This clone has only one observation. The chain is built from TRBV19 and TRBJ1-5; D remains unclear. Germline values: CDR1 LNHDA, CDR2 SQIVND (reference sequence). V lost 3 bases and J lost 7, with 16 bases in between. CDR3 length equals 15 residues. The CDR3 DNA is TGTGCCAGTAGTATCACGAGGGAAAATGGGCAGCCCCAGCATTTT. Translated, it gives CASSITRENGQPQHF.

V gene TRBV10-3 combines with J gene TRBJ1-2; D perhaps matches TRBD1 (6 bases). Trimming left V 10 bases short and J 4 bases short, with 22 bases between. Germline V gene data show CDR1 as ENHRY and CDR2 as SYGVKD. This CDR3 spans 15 amino acids. CDR3 coding DNA: TGTGCCACCCAGGAACAGGCAAGAGGGGGCTATGGCTACACCTTC. Amino acid sequence: CATQEQARGGYGYTF.

The V call is TRBV5-4, the J call TRBJ2-1; D might be TRBD2 (6 bases). V lost 4 bases, J lost 0 bases, and 11 bases lay in between. The CDR3 contains 15 residues. Germline V gene lookup returns CDR1 SGHNT and CDR2 YYREEE (reference sequence). The CDR3 protein is CASSPPGLSYNEQFF. CDR3 DNA sequence: TGTGCCAGCAGCCCCCCGGGACTCTCCTACAATGAGCAGTTCTTC.

This chain joins TRBV5-1 and TRBJ1-1; tentative D call: TRBD1 (6 bases). Germline CDR1 reads SGHRS; CDR2 reads YFSETQ. The V and J ends lost 2 bases and 6 bases respectively, with 26 bases between them. The CDR3 extends over 18 amino acids. CDR3 sequence (DNA): TGCGCCAGCAGCTTCACCAGAGGGGCCAGGGGAGTTCGAGCTGAAGCTTTCTTT. It translates to CASSFTRGARGVRAEAFF.

The V and J genes are TRBV6-5 and TRBJ1-6, with D uncertain. This CDR3 comprises 12 residues. Germline V gene sequence: CDR1 MNHEY, CDR2 SVGAGI. Trimming stripped 7 bases from V and 4 bases from J, with 5 bases between. The CDR3 is CASTQYNSPLHF. In DNA form, the CDR3 reads TGTGCCAGCACACAATATAATTCACCCCTCCACTTT.

The chain is built from TRBV2 and TRBJ2-7; TRBD2 matches at 11 bases. The CDR3 spans 15 residues. V dropped 6 bases and J dropped 6; count of bases not matched to a gene: 10. Germline V gene data show CDR1 as SNHLY and CDR2 as FYNNEI. The CDR3 DNA sequence: TGTGCCAGCAGGGAGACTAGCGGGATGGGTCCCGAGCAGTACTTC. Its translation is CASRETSGMGPEQYF.

V is TRBV5-5 and J is TRBJ1-2; D not resolved. The CDR3 is made up of 15 amino acids. Germline values: CDR1 SGHKS, CDR2 YYEKEE (reference sequence). V lost 0 bases and J 2 bases, leaving 11 bases between the germline ends. The CDR3 loop is CASSLVSRINYGYTF. In nucleotides, the CDR3 is TGTGCCAGCAGCTTGGTCTCCAGAATCAACTATGGCTACACCTTC.

CDR3 bases: TGTGCCACCAGAGGGACAGGGGGCAGCAATCAGCCCCAGCATTTT. Translation: CATRGTGGSNQPQHF. This chain links TRBV24-1 with TRBJ1-5; 12 bases match TRBD1. The CDR3 contains 15 residues. The germline V gene encodes CDR1 KGHDR and CDR2 SFDVKD. The ends lost 7 bases at V and 1 base at J; junction bases unmatched: 1.

The chain couples TRBV28 to TRBJ2-7; unclear D gene. The CDR3 has 14 residues. Germline V CDR1 and CDR2: MDHEN, SYDVKM. Trimming shortened V by 3 bases and J by 2 bases, and 11 bases separated the two germline ends. DNA for the CDR3: TGTGCCAGCAGTTTTTTAAGGAGTACCTACGAGCAGTACTTC. Translated: CASSFLRSTYEQYF.

This clone has a single count. This chain connects TRBV3-1 (or the pseudogene TRBV3-2) to TRBJ2-7; weak D call: TRBD1 (6 bases). Germline loops: CDR1 LGHDT, CDR2 YNNKEL (reference sequence). The length of the CDR3 is 14 residues. Trimming removed 2 bases at V and 2 bases at J, with 10 bases between. The chain's CDR3 is CASSQTRDTYEQYF. The CDR3 nucleotides read TGTGCCAGCAGCCAAACTAGGGACACCTACGAGCAGTACTTC.

There are a few counts of this clone. The J gene is TRBJ2-7, the V gene TRBV30; 10 nucleotides match TRBD2. Germline lookup yields CDR1 GTSNPN and CDR2 SVGIG (reference sequence). Unmatched junction bases numbered 10, after V lost 1 base and J lost 4 bases. The CDR3 is made up of 16 amino acids. CDR3 in DNA: TGTGCCTGGAGTGCAGGGGTGGCTAGCGGGAGTTACGAGCAGTACTTC. It encodes CAWSAGVASGSYEQYF.

This chain connects TRBV11-3 to TRBJ2-6; 8 bases are shared with TRBD1. The V and J ends lost 5 bases and 2 bases, in that order; junction bases with no gene match: 11. Per the germline V gene, CDR1 is SGHNT and CDR2 is YENEEA. The CDR3 runs to 18 residues. Written as DNA, the CDR3 is TGTGCCAGCAGCCACAGGACCCCAGGGGGCCCTGGGGCCAACGTCCTGACTTTC. It specifies CASSHRTPGGPGANVLTF.

The chain combines TRBV20-1 with TRBJ1-6; no clear D gene. V lost 6 bases and J 5 bases, leaving 5 bases between the germline ends. Germline assignment: CDR1 DFQATT and CDR2 SNEGSKA (reference sequence). This CDR3 region has 11 residues. This CDR3 is CSAEDNSPLHF. The DNA of the CDR3 is TGCAGTGCGGAGGATAATTCACCCCTCCACTTT.